This T cell receptor beta chain is drawn from a study of OX40 agonist ivuxolimab in advanced cancers. The study in broad terms: Ivuxolimab was an agonistic, fully human IgG2 monoclonal antibody directed against OX40 (CD134), a costimulatory receptor. Intravenous ivuxolimab was administered to patients every 2 weeks at six dose levels: 0.01, 0.1, 0.3, 1.5, 3 and 10 mg/kg. Of the roughly 54 patients in dose escalation, 19 had hepatocellular carcinoma, roughly 15 had melanoma, 9 had renal cell carcinoma and 9 had head and neck cancer. The dose-escalation cohort was about 83% male with a mean age of roughly 60 years, ranging from roughly 20 to 80. Patients were allowed to have had prior anti-PD-1, anti-PD-L1 or anti-CTLA-4 therapy, and 40% to 45% of the dose-escalation patients had been treated with checkpoint inhibitors. Partial responses occurred in three dose-escalation patients: two with cutaneous melanoma and one with hepatocellular carcinoma. The point of sequencing TCRbeta in the periphery was to test whether ivuxolimab changed TCR sequence diversity and drove clonal T-cell expansion. The paper reports the monotherapy dose-escalation portion (N ≈ 50 patients) of the phase I ivuxolimab trial.

For sequencing of the TCRbeta CDR3 region, genomic DNA was extracted from the sorted cells. The immunoSEQ Assay was used to sequence the TCRbeta CDR3 regions. TCRdb stores this immuneACCESS table with in-frame sequences only. Part of the clones is absent; in the studies checked, under half of the shortfall reflects unresolved V genes, and no reason is known for the rest. The sample profile shows tens of thousands of clones; approximately 82% of them were found once. The ten largest make up less than 35% of the sample. The trial excluded patients who had a history of autoimmune disease or were on systemic immunosuppression. Peripheral blood for TCR sequencing was drawn from every dose cohort at baseline, at cycle 4 day 1 and at cycle 7 day 1. Samples were obtained from an open-label, multicenter, first-in-human phase I dose-escalation trial of ivuxolimab. The trial enrolled adults with locally advanced or metastatic head and neck squamous cell, hepatocellular, melanoma or renal cell carcinoma. CD4+ and CD8+ T cells were sorted separately from peripheral blood before TCR sequencing.

The sample holds one count of this clone. The antigen it binds to is not known. There are no base qualities to consult, and no much larger clone falls within one base. Beyond this particular receptor, the publication reports: Antigen specificity was not determined for the clonally expanded peripheral T cells. Low levels of normalized T-cell clonal expansion were also seen in some patients who did not respond. At doses of 0.1 to 3.0 mg/kg, clonal expansion of both CD4+ and CD8+ blood T cells was observed from baseline to week 6. In partial responders in the 0.1-3.0 mg/kg groups, normalized peripheral clonal expansion was found to be among the lowest, especially among CD8+ T cells. After ivuxolimab, more expanded clones were found on average in CD8+ T cells than in CD4+ T cells.

The material sequenced was CD4+ or CD8+ T cells sorted from blood, taken in a trial of the OX40 agonist ivuxolimab. The sequence derives from an adult with an advanced solid tumor such as melanoma, head and neck, liver or kidney cancer.

The sequenced DNA is TGTGCCAGCAGATTGACAAGCTCTGGGGCCAACGTCCTGACTTTC. Translation gives CASRLTSSGANVLTF. The chain is encoded by TRBV5-6 joined to TRBJ2-6, with the D gene not confidently named. The CDR3 spans 15 residues, from the cysteine through the phenylalanine. This entry keeps only the CDR3 DNA: 45 bases, framed from base 1. V is clipped by 5 bases and J by 0 bases, and the sequence between their germline boundaries is 9 bases long. The germline V gene yields SGHDT for CDR1 and YYEEEE for CDR2.